This T cell receptor beta chain was retrieved from a study of cytomegalovirus exposure and HLA in healthy donors. In this sample, this clone turned up once. The antigen is undetermined. One end of the junction varies from germline; a read error may be responsible. Study-wide results and caveats: An assumption of roughly uniform sequencing depth across donors underlay the presence/absence analyses.

CDR1 and CDR2 from the germline V gene are SGHTA and FQGNSA. CDR3 length: 11 amino acids. Primers included in the PCR were 60 Vbeta and 13 Jbeta primers. The authors' processing: As a later analysis found, there were tens of millions of unique TCR beta chains, of which around 9.9 million were shared. Repertoires were generated with immunoSEQ multiplex PCR, while TCRdb's copy carries only in-frame clones and drops some. V and J calls and clone size come straight from that table; D and trimming were deduced from the DNA. This table has hundreds of thousands of clones, about three quarters appearing once.

This clonotype was sampled from a male donor in good health and CMV-seronegative. Material for sequencing was PBMCs. The chain joins TRBV7-2 to TRBJ1-1, with a weak D call TRBD1 (5 bases). As DNA, the CDR3 is TGTGCCAGCAGCTTAGCTGGGCAGGGCCACTTT. Translation: CASSLAGQGHF.